The rows below give T cell receptor beta chains drawn from one sample of a study of blood T cell repertoires in COVID-19. Measured with immunoSEQ multiplex PCR; TCRdb has only the in-frame clones, and not every one. The table records about 170,000 clones, 70% to 90% of them present only once. Sequencing used peripheral blood. Receptors originate from a woman aged 80 or over with COVID-19, enrolled during active disease. Each CDR3 is given with its conserved first and last residue. Fields, in order: D gene, J gene, clone size, V gene, CDR3 protein, CDR3 DNA. A D gene is named only where the DNA matches it firmly. Not every row has a clone size; where given, it reads once, few, many or a size class.

D: NA
J: TRBJ1-2
size: NA
V: TRBV28
CDR3: CASSFPGDGANYGYTF
DNA: TGTGCCAGCAGCTTCCCAGGGGATGGGGCTAACTATGGCTACACCTTC

D: NA
J: TRBJ1-1
size: NA
V: TRBV14
CDR3: CASSQAVEAFF
DNA: TGTGCCAGCAGCCAAGCAGTTGAAGCTTTCTTT

D: NA
J: TRBJ2-7
size: NA
V: TRBV19
CDR3: CASSPPTETYEQYF
DNA: TGTGCCAGTAGCCCCCCGACAGAAACCTACGAGCAGTACTTC

D: NA
J: TRBJ1-1
size: few
V: TRBV3-1/TRBV3-2
CDR3: CASSQDGGQTEAFF
DNA: TGTGCCAGCAGCCAAGACGGAGGACAGACTGAAGCTTTCTTT

D: NA
J: TRBJ2-7
size: NA
V: TRBV21-1
CDR3: CASSRAGVFEQYF
DNA: TGTGCCAGCTCCAGAGCGGGAGTTTTCGAGCAGTACTTC

D: TRBD2
J: TRBJ2-7
size: NA
V: TRBV5-1
CDR3: CASSLGLASYEQYF
DNA: TGCGCCAGCAGCTTGGGACTAGCTTCCTACGAGCAGTACTTC

D: TRBD1
J: TRBJ1-5
size: NA
V: TRBV18
CDR3: CASSQGTGLNYQPQHF
DNA: TGTGCCAGCTCGCAAGGGACAGGGCTTAATTACCAGCCCCAGCATTTT

D: NA
J: TRBJ2-7
size: NA
V: TRBV5-4
CDR3: CASSRDRTPGYEQYF
DNA: TGTGCCAGCAGCAGAGACAGGACCCCTGGGTACGAGCAGTACTTC

D: TRBD1
J: TRBJ1-5
size: NA
V: TRBV10-2
CDR3: CASSYGQGAHQPQHF
DNA: TGCGCCAGCAGCTATGGACAGGGGGCTCATCAGCCCCAGCATTTT

D: NA
J: TRBJ2-1
size: NA
V: TRBV27
CDR3: CASSFSTSGVSYNEQFF
DNA: TGTGCCAGCAGTTTCTCTACCTCGGGAGTTTCCTACAATGAGCAGTTCTTC

D: TRBD1
J: TRBJ1-1
size: NA
V: TRBV25-1
CDR3: CASSETGRSNTEAFF
DNA: TGTGCCAGCAGTGAGACAGGGCGGTCGAACACTGAAGCTTTCTTT

D: NA
J: TRBJ1-1
size: NA
V: TRBV9
CDR3: CASSFSGGLAEAFF
DNA: TGTGCCAGCAGCTTTAGTGGGGGGTTAGCTGAAGCTTTCTTT

D: NA
J: TRBJ2-5
size: NA
V: TRBV7-8
CDR3: CASTLWGVGETQYF
DNA: TGTGCCAGCACCCTCTGGGGAGTTGGAGAGACCCAGTACTTC

D: NA
J: TRBJ1-2
size: NA
V: TRBV3-1/TRBV3-2
CDR3: CASSQDLVGSVYTF
DNA: TGTGCCAGCAGCCAAGATCTAGTCGGATCGGTTTACACCTTC

D: NA
J: TRBJ1-2
size: NA
V: TRBV6-5
CDR3: CASSYTGYGYTF
DNA: TGTGCCAGCAGTTACACAGGGTACGGCTACACCTTC

D: NA
J: TRBJ1-3
size: once
V: TRBV29-1
CDR3: CSVDTAGNTIYF
DNA: TGCAGCGTCGATACAGCTGGAAACACCATATATTTT

D: NA
J: TRBJ2-4
size: NA
V: TRBV18
CDR3: CASSALGEAVQYF
DNA: TGTGCCAGCTCAGCCTTGGGGGAGGCCGTTCAGTACTTC

D: NA
J: TRBJ1-4
size: NA
V: TRBV29-1
CDR3: CSVLQPTNEKLFF
DNA: TGCAGCGTCTTACAGCCAACTAATGAAAAACTGTTTTTT

D: NA
J: TRBJ1-1
size: NA
V: TRBV29-1
CDR3: CSVEDPRKGWSEAFF
DNA: TGCAGCGTTGAAGATCCTAGGAAGGGGTGGTCTGAAGCTTTCTTT

D: TRBD2
J: TRBJ2-5
size: NA
V: TRBV7-6
CDR3: CASSTGLAGGETQYF
DNA: TGTGCCAGCAGCACGGGACTAGCGGGTGGAGAGACCCAGTACTTC

D: NA
J: TRBJ2-1
size: once
V: TRBV5-1
CDR3: CASSLGQTEHEQFF
DNA: TGCGCCAGCAGCTTGGGACAGACGGAACATGAGCAGTTCTTC

D: NA
J: TRBJ2-7
size: few
V: TRBV18
CDR3: CASSLDRFYEQYF
DNA: TGTGCCAGCTCACTCGACAGATTCTACGAGCAGTACTTC

D: NA
J: TRBJ1-1
size: NA
V: TRBV2
CDR3: CASSVMNTEAFF
DNA: TGTGCCAGCAGTGTCATGAACACTGAAGCTTTCTTT

D: NA
J: TRBJ1-5
size: NA
V: TRBV5-1
CDR3: CASSLGGQSNQPQHF
DNA: TGCGCCAGCAGCTTGGGGGGGCAGAGCAATCAGCCCCAGCATTTT

D: TRBD2
J: TRBJ2-1
size: NA
V: TRBV4-1
CDR3: CASTSYGSSGGLGDEQFF
DNA: TGCGCCAGCACCTCCTATGGATCTAGCGGGGGGCTGGGGGATGAGCAGTTCTTC

D: NA
J: TRBJ1-1
size: NA
V: TRBV7-3
CDR3: CASSPTGTTNTEAFF
DNA: TGTGCCAGCAGTCCAACCGGGACAACAAACACTGAAGCTTTCTTT

D: TRBD1
J: TRBJ1-6
size: NA
V: TRBV27
CDR3: CASSSAGTGVGSPLHF
DNA: TGTGCCAGCAGTTCCGCCGGGACAGGGGTTGGTTCACCCCTCCACTTT

D: NA
J: TRBJ1-2
size: NA
V: TRBV6-5
CDR3: CASSYSTGGSYGYTF
DNA: TGTGCCAGCAGTTACTCGACGGGGGGAAGTTATGGCTACACCTTC

D: NA
J: TRBJ1-3
size: NA
V: TRBV7-3
CDR3: CASSLDASSGNTIYF
DNA: TGTGCCAGCAGCCTCGATGCCAGCTCTGGAAACACCATATATTTT

D: NA
J: TRBJ1-6
size: NA
V: TRBV5-1
CDR3: CASSLAVGETVHF
DNA: TGCGCCAGCAGCTTGGCCGTAGGAGAGACGGTCCACTTT

D: NA
J: TRBJ1-1
size: NA
V: TRBV2
CDR3: CASRTDSTMNTEAFF
DNA: TGTGCCAGCAGGACGGACAGCACCATGAACACTGAAGCTTTCTTT

D: NA
J: TRBJ1-1
size: NA
V: TRBV5-1
CDR3: CASSPQDRGAAFF
DNA: TGCGCCAGCAGCCCCCAAGACCGCGGGGCCGCTTTCTTT

D: TRBD1
J: TRBJ1-2
size: NA
V: TRBV18
CDR3: CASSPGQGNGYTF
DNA: TGTGCCAGCTCACCAGGACAGGGAAATGGCTACACCTTC

D: NA
J: TRBJ2-7
size: NA
V: TRBV7-3
CDR3: CASSLARSSYEQYF
DNA: TGTGCCAGCAGCCTGGCGCGGAGCTCCTACGAGCAGTACTTC

D: NA
J: TRBJ1-1
size: NA
V: TRBV19
CDR3: CATSDRNTEAFF
DNA: TGTGCCACCTCGGACAGGAACACTGAAGCTTTCTTT

D: TRBD2
J: TRBJ2-2
size: once
V: TRBV6-5
CDR3: CASSSPAGGNTGELFF
DNA: TGTGCCAGCAGTTCCCCCGCGGGAGGGAACACCGGGGAGCTGTTTTTT

D: TRBD1
J: TRBJ2-2
size: NA
V: TRBV5-5
CDR3: CASSPGQGVGELFF
DNA: TGTGCCAGCAGCCCCGGACAGGGCGTCGGGGAGCTGTTTTTT

D: NA
J: TRBJ2-5
size: NA
V: TRBV9
CDR3: CASSDRSGETQYF
DNA: TGTGCCAGCAGCGACAGGTCCGGGGAGACCCAGTACTTC

D: NA
J: TRBJ2-6
size: NA
V: TRBV27
CDR3: CASSSPLGANVLTF
DNA: TGTGCCAGCAGTTCCCCCCTTGGGGCCAACGTCCTGACTTTC

D: NA
J: TRBJ2-3
size: NA
V: TRBV5-1
CDR3: CASSLSAGALGDTQYF
DNA: TGCGCCAGCAGCTTGTCAGCGGGCGCCCTGGGAGATACGCAGTATTTT

D: NA
J: TRBJ2-7
size: NA
V: TRBV11-2
CDR3: CASSPGDYEQYF
DNA: TGTGCCAGCAGCCCAGGGGACTACGAGCAGTACTTC

D: NA
J: TRBJ2-3
size: NA
V: TRBV3-1/TRBV3-2
CDR3: CASTLGDTQYF
DNA: TGTGCCAGCACCCTGGGCGATACGCAGTATTTT

D: NA
J: TRBJ2-3
size: NA
V: TRBV5-1
CDR3: CASSLALDTDTQYF
DNA: TGCGCCAGCAGCTTGGCTTTAGACACAGATACGCAGTATTTT